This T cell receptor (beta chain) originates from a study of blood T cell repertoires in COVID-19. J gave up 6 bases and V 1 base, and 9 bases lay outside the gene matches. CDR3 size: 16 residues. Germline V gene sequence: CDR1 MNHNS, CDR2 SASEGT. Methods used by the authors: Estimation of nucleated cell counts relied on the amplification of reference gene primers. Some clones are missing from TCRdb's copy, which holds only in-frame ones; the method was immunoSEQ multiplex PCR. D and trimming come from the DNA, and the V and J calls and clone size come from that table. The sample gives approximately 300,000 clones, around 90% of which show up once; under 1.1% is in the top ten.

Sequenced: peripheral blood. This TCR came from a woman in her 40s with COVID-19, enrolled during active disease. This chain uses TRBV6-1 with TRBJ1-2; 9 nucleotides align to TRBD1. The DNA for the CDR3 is TGTGCCAGCAGTGAAGGAGGGACAGGGAGGGGCGATGGCTACACCTTC. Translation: CASSEGGTGRGDGYTF.